The 10 T cell receptor beta chains below were found in one sample sequenced in a study of control samples from healthy donors and cancer patients. This table comes from immunoSEQ multiplex PCR, and its TCRdb copy is limited to in-frame clones, with some not included. Among more than 85,000 clones, around 84% were seen once, and the ten largest hold under 40%. What was sequenced was PBMCs. The receptors here all came from a man between 65 and 80 years old with lung cancer.

The V gene is TRBV24-1, the J gene TRBJ1-5; 8 bases agree with TRBD1. Losses at the gene ends were 2 bases for V and 1 base for J; bases not matched to a gene: 6. CDR1 is KGHDR and CDR2 is SFDVKD in the germline V gene. The length of the CDR3 is 17 residues. CDR3 nucleotide sequence: TGTGCCACCAGTGATTCTCGGACAGGGAGGAGCAATCAGCCCCAGCATTTT. Translation gives CATSDSRTGRSNQPQHF.

This clone was observed a few times. The chain joins TRBV13 to TRBJ1-5; D might be TRBD1 (5 bases). Trimming took 6 bases from V and 4 from J, leaving 13 bases between them. The germline gives CDR1 PRHDT, CDR2 FYEKMQ (reference sequence). The CDR3 loop spans 14 amino acids. In DNA form, the CDR3 reads TGTGCCAGCAGTTGGAGGGGTGGGAATCAGCCCCAGCATTTT. It is translated as CASSWRGGNQPQHF.

This clone has a handful of counts. The chain recombines TRBV24-1 with TRBJ2-1; 7 bases match TRBD1. The CDR3 consists of 16 residues. The germline V gene has CDR1 KGHDR and CDR2 SFDVKD. J lost 3 bases, V lost 4 bases, and 8 bases had no gene match. CDR3 sequence reads: CATSDQQGKGYNEQFF. CDR3 nucleotide sequence: TGTGCCACCAGTGACCAACAGGGGAAGGGCTACAATGAGCAGTTCTTC.

The genes are TRBV7-8 and TRBJ2-1; perhaps TRBD2 as D (6 bases). The V end lost 2 bases, the J end lost 4 bases, and 12 bases lay between the germline ends. The CDR3 runs to 15 residues. Looked up from germline, CDR1 is SGHVS and CDR2 is FQNEAQ. CDR3 sequence reads: CASSLSAGLYNEQFF. CDR3 nucleotide sequence: TGTGCCAGCAGCTTATCCGCGGGGCTTTACAATGAGCAGTTCTTC. Variable domain in full (rest from reference TRBV7-8 and TRBJ2-1): GAGVSQSPRYKVAKRGQDVALRCDPISGHVSLFWYQQALGQGPEFLTYFQNEAQLDKSGLPSDRFFAERPEGSVSTLKIQRTQQEDSAVYLCASSLSAGLYNEQFFGPGTRLTVL.

The genes are TRBV27 and TRBJ2-1; D is unresolved. The CDR3 totals 14 residues. V was clipped by 8 bases and J by 6 bases, with 17 bases between them. The germline CDR1 and CDR2 sequences are MNHEY and SMNVEV (reference sequence). CDR3 region: CASGQGVDRNEQFF. DNA of the CDR3: TGTGCCAGCGGCCAAGGAGTGGACCGCAATGAGCAGTTCTTC.

This clone turned up a few times. This chain connects TRBV18 to TRBJ2-1, with 8 bases aligning to TRBD1. Germline CDR1 and CDR2: KGHSH and LQKENI. After removal of 6 bases from V and 3 bases from J, the junction contained 13 bases not matched to a gene. The CDR3 extends over 17 amino acids. The CDR3, as DNA: TGTGCCAGCTCTCTCCGACAGGGGCGCCGGGACTACAATGAGCAGTTCTTC. Protein: CASSLRQGRRDYNEQFF.

The chain joins TRBV10-1 to TRBJ1-1, with a weak D call TRBD1 (6 bases). Looked up from germline, CDR1 is WNHNN and CDR2 is SYGVQD (reference sequence). The CDR3 consists of 14 residues. The V end lost 5 bases, the J end lost 1 base, and 11 bases lay between the germline ends. CDR3 nucleotide sequence: TGCGCCAGCAGTCTGGGACATTCGAACACTGAAGCTTTCTTT. Amino acids: CASSLGHSNTEAFF.

V gene TRBV14 combines with J gene TRBJ1-4; D call uncertain. Per the germline V gene, CDR1 is SGHDN and CDR2 is FVKESK. Trimming cost V 1 base and J 10 bases, with 16 bases left between them. This CDR3 region has 15 residues. CDR3 in amino acids: CASSQVSTAFGKLFF. CDR3 sequence (DNA): TGTGCCAGCAGCCAAGTCTCAACAGCGTTTGGAAAACTGTTTTTT. The whole variable domain, filled in from reference TRBV14 and TRBJ1-4, reads EAGVTQFPSHSVIEKGQTVTLRCDPISGHDNLYWYRRVMGKEIKFLLHFVKESKQDESGMPNNRFLAERTGGTYSTLKVQPAELEDSGVYFCASSQVSTAFGKLFFGSGTQLSVL.

The chain couples TRBV12-3 or TRBV12-4 to TRBJ2-7; 7 nucleotides align to TRBD1. Unmatched junction bases numbered 3, after V lost 1 base and J lost 12 bases. The CDR3 extends over 11 amino acids. CDR3 nucleotide sequence: TGTGCCAGCAGTTTAGGGGGGACAGTGTACTTC. It encodes CASSLGGTVYF.

In regard to this clone: The same CDR3 also results from other DNA sequences found in this sample. The rearrangement uses TRBV7-3 and TRBJ2-2; 7 nucleotides agree with TRBD2. Germline lookup yields CDR1 SGHTA and CDR2 FQGTGA. J lost 5 bases, V lost 0 bases, and 9 bases had no gene match. CDR3 length equals 17 residues. CDR3 DNA sequence: TGTGCCAGCAGCTTAACGGGCGGGGGTAGACCGACCGGGGAGCTGTTTTTT. It specifies CASSLTGGGRPTGELFF.